The source of this TCR beta chain is a study of blood T cell repertoires in COVID-19. Study context: T cells, B-cell-depleted T cells, or PBMCs provided the cDNA or gDNA that served as material.

Participants came from roughly 23 US areas, aged roughly 18 to 90 years. This CDR3 is 14 amino acids long. Germline V CDR1 and CDR2: LGHNA, YSLEER. V was cut by 1 base and J by 4 bases, with 8 bases left in between. Original analysis: The authors estimated nucleated cell counts from reference gene primer amplification. TCRdb's copy holds only in-frame clones and misses some; the assay was immunoSEQ multiplex PCR. V, J and clone size are those of that table, while D and trimming were read from the DNA. The repertoire has a few hundred thousand clones, roughly 90% of them found once; the top ten carry around a sixth.

This chain links TRBV4-3 with TRBJ1-5; the D gene is possibly TRBD1 (5 bases). The clonotype comes from a woman between 25 and 40 years old who had recovered from COVID-19. Specimen: PBMCs or T cells enriched from blood (not recorded which). CDR3 residues: CASSQVGPNQPQHF. The CDR3 nucleotides are TGCGCCAGCAGCCAAGTGGGGCCTAATCAGCCCCAGCATTTT.